This T cell receptor (beta chain) was recovered during a study of T cells in Graves' hyperthyroidism and ophthalmopathy. With 0 bases removed from V and 2 bases from J, the gap between germline ends came to 4 bases. In germline, CDR1 is SGHAT, CDR2 FQNNGV. There are 13 residues in the CDR3. The CDR3 regions of TCR beta were amplified from RNA transcripts. The TCR CDR3 first-round RT-PCR relied on the HTBI primer set. Via MiXCR, TCRdb re-called the multiplex PCR reads, giving one row per CDR3 protein. The table records around 500,000 distinct CDR3 sequences, less than 15% of them present only once. This clonotype was detected ten times or more.

The specimen was blood. This sequence originates from a woman aged 35 to 49 with Graves' hyperthyroidism. The genes are TRBV11-2 and TRBJ2-5; D gene uncertain. CDR3 amino acids: CASSLERQETQYF. DNA for the CDR3: TGTGCCAGCAGCTTAGAGAGGCAAGAGACCCAGTACTTC.